What follows are 23 T cell receptor beta chains derived from one specimen sequenced in a study of blood T cell repertoires in COVID-19. The protocol was immunoSEQ multiplex PCR, while the TCRdb copy is restricted to in-frame clones and leaves out a portion. This table holds around 250,000 clones, roughly nine tenths found once. Sequenced: PBMCs or T cells enriched from blood (not recorded which). These receptors originate from a human donor in a cohort exposed to, infected with or recovered from COVID-19 (not recorded which). The donor label of this sample is uncertain.

This chain links TRBV27 with TRBJ1-4; TRBD1 matches at 7 bases. The CDR3 totals 15 residues. Germline values: CDR1 MNHEY, CDR2 SMNVEV (reference sequence). V trimming: 6 bases; J trimming: 7 bases; junction bases outside the gene matches: 11. CDR3 sequence reads: CASRTSTGPAEKLFF. The CDR3 region has the DNA TGTGCCAGCAGGACTTCGACAGGGCCGGCTGAAAAACTGTTTTTT.

The V gene is TRBV6-6, the J gene TRBJ2-3; perhaps TRBD2 as D (6 bases). The CDR3 consists of 17 residues. Germline V lookup: CDR1 MNHNY, CDR2 SVGAGI (reference sequence). V was shortened by 5 bases and J by 0 bases, with 18 bases between the two germline ends. CDR3 region: CASSPTTGTSSTDTQYF. For the CDR3, the DNA is TGTGCCAGCAGTCCTACTACCGGGACTTCCAGCACAGATACGCAGTATTTT.

The rearrangement links TRBV19 to TRBJ1-2, with 7 nucleotides matching TRBD1. J lost 4 bases, V lost 5 bases, and 7 bases had no gene match. The CDR3 extends over 14 amino acids. The germline gives CDR1 LNHDA, CDR2 SQIVND (reference sequence). Here the CDR3 reads CASSPIGTAYGYTF. CDR3 bases: TGTGCCAGTAGTCCGATAGGGACAGCCTATGGCTACACCTTC.

This rearrangement joins TRBV2 to TRBJ1-2; 7 bases agree with TRBD1. With 6 bases clipped from V and 8 bases from J, the junction kept 15 bases outside the gene matches. Germline-derived CDR1 and CDR2 are SNHLY and FYNNEI. This CDR3 has 15 residues. The DNA for the CDR3 is TGTGCCAGCAGCCTTATACAACGGGACAGTCCCGGCTACACCTTC. It encodes CASSLIQRDSPGYTF.

This chain joins TRBV7-2 and TRBJ2-7; perhaps TRBD2 as D (6 bases). Germline V gives CDR1 SGHTA, CDR2 FQGNSA. This CDR3 comprises 15 residues. The germline V and J ends were trimmed by 0 bases and 2 bases, with 11 bases remaining between them. In DNA, the CDR3 is TGTGCCAGCAGCTTAGCTAGCGGCCCTACCTACGAGCAGTACTTC. It yields the protein CASSLASGPTYEQYF.

V and J are TRBV10-3 and TRBJ1-5, with TRBD1 matching over 7 bases. Germline V gene data show CDR1 as ENHRY and CDR2 as SYGVKD. This CDR3 is 15 amino acids long. After removal of 3 bases from V and 5 bases from J, the junction contained 7 bases not matched to a gene. In DNA form, the CDR3 reads TGTGCCATCAGTGATGCAGGGGGGACCGATCAGCCCCAGCATTTT. Its protein product is CAISDAGGTDQPQHF.

This rearrangement joins TRBV6-5 to TRBJ2-1, with a tentative D call TRBD2 (5 bases). V was cut by 6 bases and J by 0 bases, with 9 bases left in between. Germline values: CDR1 MNHEY, CDR2 SVGAGI. The CDR3 has 14 amino acids. The CDR3 loop reads CASRPAGSYNEQFF. The CDR3 DNA reads TGTGCCAGCAGACCGGCGGGCTCCTACAATGAGCAGTTCTTC.

The rearrangement uses TRBV11-3 and TRBJ2-1; 15 bases fit TRBD2. CDR1 and CDR2 from the germline V gene are SGHNT and YENEEA. The trim removed 4 bases at V and 9 bases at J, leaving 10 bases unmatched. CDR3 length equals 17 residues. The CDR3 coding sequence is TGTGCCAGCAGCTCTTCCGGACTAGCGGGGGGGCTGGGTGAGCAGTTCTTC. Its protein is CASSSSGLAGGLGEQFF.

J is TRBJ2-5 and V is TRBV6-5, with D perhaps matching TRBD2 (7 bases). CDR1 is MNHEY, CDR2 SVGAGI, per germline. This CDR3 spans 14 amino acids. V was pared by 6 bases and J by 4 bases, with 15 bases between. Written as DNA, the CDR3 is TGTGCCAGCAGGGCCCGGGGGGCGGGAGAGACCCAGTACTTC. Protein product: CASRARGAGETQYF.

The V call is TRBV2, the J call TRBJ2-7, with TRBD1 matching over 11 bases. Germline lookup yields CDR1 SNHLY and CDR2 FYNNEI. The CDR3 consists of 14 residues. After removal of 8 bases from V and 6 bases from J, the junction contained 9 bases not matched to a gene. DNA for the CDR3: TGTGCCAGCGGCCGGGACAGGGGGTCGGGCGAGCAGTACTTC. Encoded protein: CASGRDRGSGEQYF. Complete variable domain (other parts from reference TRBV2 and TRBJ2-7): EPEVTQTPSHQVTQMGQEVILRCVPISNHLYFYWYRQILGQKVEFLVSFYNNEISEKSEIFDDQFSVERPDGSNFTLKIRSTKLEDSAMYFCASGRDRGSGEQYFGPGTRLTVT.

This sequence joins TRBV19 and TRBJ2-7; TRBD1 might be the D (6 bases). The germline V gene has CDR1 LNHDA and CDR2 SQIVND (reference sequence). V was trimmed by 3 bases and J by 1 base, leaving 16 bases between them. The length of the CDR3 is 16 residues. Written as DNA, the CDR3 is TGTGCCAGTAGTATTGAAACAGGGATCGGATCCTACGAGCAGTACTTC. Amino acids: CASSIETGIGSYEQYF.

This clone was seen once. This chain joins TRBV3-1 (or the pseudogene TRBV3-2) and TRBJ1-4; no definite D call. The CDR3 has 15 residues. Trimming stripped 0 bases from V and 4 bases from J, with 9 bases between. Per germline, CDR1 LGHDT and CDR2 YNNKEL (reference sequence). CDR3 in DNA: TGTGCCAGCAGCCAAGAATCACAAGATAATGAAAAACTGTTTTTT. It codes for CASSQESQDNEKLFF.

The gene calls are TRBV15 and TRBJ1-6; D might be TRBD1 (5 bases). The germline V and J ends were trimmed by 0 bases and 9 bases, with 9 bases remaining between them. This CDR3 has 14 amino acids. Germline CDR1 and CDR2: LNHNV and YYDKDF (reference sequence). The CDR3 region is CATSRDRGGSPLHF. The CDR3 bases are TGTGCCACCAGCAGAGATCGGGGGGGTTCACCCCTCCACTTT.

The gene calls are TRBV12-5 and TRBJ2-7; TRBD1 might be the D (5 bases). V lost 4 bases and J lost 5, with 9 bases in between. The V gene's germline CDR1 is LGHNT and CDR2 FRNRAP. This CDR3 region has 12 residues. Here the CDR3 DNA reads TGTGCTAGTGGTTGGACAAGGGACGAGCAGTACTTC. It codes for CASGWTRDEQYF.

The chain couples TRBV24-1 to TRBJ1-2; 8 bases fit TRBD1. CDR3 length equals 14 residues. Germline V gives CDR1 KGHDR, CDR2 SFDVKD. The V segment lost 4 bases and the J segment 7 bases; nucleotides outside the gene matches: 7. CDR3 region: CATSETGTGGGYTF. The CDR3 nucleotides read TGTGCCACCAGTGAAACCGGGACAGGTGGTGGCTACACCTTC.

CDR3: CASSVGHNPGNIQYF. CDR3 nucleotide sequence: TGTGCCAGCAGCGTAGGTCACAACCCCGGGAACATTCAGTACTTC. This sequence joins TRBV9 and TRBJ2-4; D unclear. CDR3 size: 15 residues. Germline V gene sequence: CDR1 SGDLS, CDR2 YYNGEE. Between the trimmed V and J ends, which lost 0 bases and 7 bases, there was a span of 14 bases.

This chain links TRBV6-4 with TRBJ2-4; 10 nucleotides match TRBD1. The CDR3 sequence is 19 residues long. V shed 6 bases, J shed 1 base, and the junction held 15 bases outside the gene matches. CDR1 and CDR2 from the germline V gene are MRHNA and SNTAGT. The CDR3 DNA sequence: TGTGCCAGCAGCACCGGGGACAGGGGAGGAGGTAGTGCCAAAAACATTCAGTACTTC. As protein: CASSTGDRGGGSAKNIQYF.

The V and J genes are TRBV4-1 and TRBJ1-4, with D unresolved. The CDR3 spans 11 residues. V shed 8 bases and J shed 5 bases, with 6 bases lying between them. Germline lookup yields CDR1 MGHRA and CDR2 YSYEKL. The CDR3, as DNA: TGCGCCAGCCGACTGAATGAAAAACTGTTTTTT. As protein: CASRLNEKLFF.

The chain carries TRBV3-1 (or the pseudogene TRBV3-2) and TRBJ2-5; TRBD2 might be the D (5 bases). Germline V CDR1 and CDR2: LGHDT, YNNKEL (reference sequence). The CDR3 spans 14 residues. The V gene lost 0 bases and the J gene lost 4 bases, with 9 bases spanning the gap. The CDR3 coding sequence is TGTGCCAGCAGCCAAGACGGAGGCCGAGAGACCCAGTACTTC. Translated: CASSQDGGRETQYF.

As to this clone: Other DNA sequences in this specimen translate into the identical CDR3. The chain uses TRBV5-1 and TRBJ2-5; TRBD1 matches at 10 bases. The CDR3 runs 14 residues. The germline CDR1 and CDR2 sequences are SGHRS and YFSETQ. Trimming took 4 bases from V and 2 from J; bases not matched to a gene: 2. CDR3 amino acids: CASSRGQGQETQYF. CDR3 coding DNA: TGCGCCAGCAGCCGGGGACAGGGGCAAGAGACCCAGTACTTC.

The gene calls are TRBV19 and TRBJ1-5; 8 nucleotides agree with TRBD1. V dropped 6 bases and J dropped 7; count of bases not matched to a gene: 8. This CDR3 has 14 amino acids. CDR1 LNHDA and CDR2 SQIVND come from the germline V gene (reference sequence). The CDR3 reads CASSLGQGGQPQHF. CDR3 nucleotide sequence: TGTGCCAGTAGCCTAGGACAGGGAGGGCAGCCCCAGCATTTT.

The chain has TRBV19 and TRBJ1-1, with TRBD1 matching over 7 bases. V lost 3 bases and J lost 7; bases outside the gene matches: 2. Germline loops: CDR1 LNHDA, CDR2 SQIVND (reference sequence). The length of the CDR3 is 12 residues. DNA of the CDR3: TGTGCCAGTAGTATCGACAGGGTTGAAGCTTTCTTT. As protein: CASSIDRVEAFF.

As concerns this clone: Additional DNA sequences in this sample encode the identical CDR3. The rearrangement uses TRBV7-2 and TRBJ2-5; no clear D gene. V was trimmed by 2 bases and J by 2 bases, leaving 9 bases between them. Germline V CDR1 and CDR2: SGHTA, FQGNSA. The CDR3 has 14 amino acids. The CDR3 here is CASSLSSGQETQYF. CDR3 nucleotides: TGTGCCAGCAGCTTAAGCTCCGGGCAAGAGACCCAGTACTTC.